This T cell receptor (beta chain) derives from a study of early T cells in non-severe SARS-CoV-2 infection (dated by TCRdb to the early 2020s). Describing the broader study: Because TCR sequencing was done on bulk RNA from unsorted whole blood, the alpha and beta chains could not be paired.

Overall results and qualifications from the work: VDJdb matching was skewed toward anti-spike CD8 responses and likely underestimated virus-specific expansions, missing private and CD4 specificities.

CDR1 ENHRY and CDR2 SYGVKD were looked up in the germline V gene. Trimming takes 6 bases off V and 3 bases off J; junction bases not matched to a gene: 5. The CDR3 covers 14 residues, taking in both the cysteine and the phenylalanine. Of the read, only the CDR3 DNA is kept; its 42 bases are in frame from base 1. A case-control design nested within a healthcare worker cohort in London, UK, was used, with weekly nasopharyngeal swab PCR tests and blood sampling performed. Between 23 and 31 March 2020, the week of the UK lockdown, healthcare workers were enrolled and then followed up weekly for as long as 16 weeks. The method was 5' RACE. TCRdb names NextSeq 500 as the instrument used. To correct for sequencing error and PCR bias, the TCR library protocol tagged individual cDNA molecules with unique molecular identifiers. TCR alpha and beta chains were both sequenced, and the abundances of alpha and beta sequences in each sample were closely correlated with each other. The source study handled its data this way. Decombinator V4 was used to annotate TCR sequences for V gene, J gene and CDR3. Expanded TCRs were defined as changing significantly between any two time points under a Poisson model with p below 0.0001. Abundances of TCRs were expressed as counts per million after normalisation to the total number of TCRs sequenced in each sample. MAIT TCRs were defined by TRAV1-2 paired with TRAJ12, TRAJ20 or TRAJ33, and iNKT TCRs by TRAV10 paired with TRAJ18. A search of VDJdb, accessed on 1 November 2021, was run for TCRs annotated to CMV, EBV and SARS-CoV-2, with TCRs annotated for multiple antigens excluded. Using fastp at Q25 and MiXCR, TCRdb reprocessed the public reads and kept productive beta chains. CDR3 protein duplicates are merged, each entry listing the most common genes and DNA. None of the V and J calls come from the authors' own analysis; TCRdb made them. For this sample the table gives 55,000 to 80,000 distinct CDR3 sequences, of which around 11% were detected only once. Together, the top ten hold roughly 6% of the sample.

This clonotype has a handful of counts. Its antigen has not been determined. No per-base quality is available; no much larger clone lies one base away. Sequencing used whole blood. The receptor chain draws on TRBV10-3 and TRBJ2-3, with 8 bases matching TRBD2. The source is an adult who was a healthcare worker with PCR-confirmed SARS-CoV-2 infection or an uninfected control (not recorded which). The CDR3 loop reads CAISQRERTDTQYF. The nucleotide sequence is TGTGCCATCAGCCAGCGGGAGAGGACAGATACGCAGTATTTT.